The next 31 T cell receptor beta chains were all read from a single sample in a study of blood T cell repertoires in COVID-19. Data came from immunoSEQ multiplex PCR; TCRdb stores just in-frame clones and leaves some out. The table lists roughly 100,000 clones, roughly 87% of them singletons. The source material was peripheral blood. These receptors were collected from a woman in her forties or fifties with COVID-19, enrolled during active disease.

The chain employs TRBV4-1 and TRBJ1-3; D not resolved. Deletions cut 0 bases from V and 3 bases from J, with 9 bases between. In germline, CDR1 is MGHRA, CDR2 YSYEKL. The CDR3 extends over 15 amino acids. The CDR3, as DNA: TGCGCCAGCAGCCAAGACGGCAGAGGTGGAAACACCATATATTTT. This sequence encodes CASSQDGRGGNTIYF.

The V gene is TRBV6-5, the J gene TRBJ1-3; no clear D. This CDR3 comprises 13 residues. The ends were cut back, 6 bases at V and 0 bases at J, with 6 bases in the middle. Germline V CDR1 and CDR2: MNHEY, SVGAGI. The DNA of the CDR3 is TGTGCCAGCAGGGAGAGCTCTGGAAACACCATATATTTT. Translation gives CASRESSGNTIYF.

The chain is built from TRBV7-9 and TRBJ2-2; 10 bases map to TRBD2. Germline V gene data show CDR1 as SEHNR and CDR2 as FQNEAQ (reference sequence). Trimming took 1 base from V and 6 from J; bases not matched to a gene: 8. The CDR3 totals 17 residues. This CDR3 reads CASSLDGLAGAPGELFF. The CDR3 region has the DNA TGTGCCAGCAGCTTAGACGGGCTAGCGGGGGCTCCCGGGGAGCTGTTTTTT.

This clone was counted once. This sequence joins TRBV29-1 and TRBJ2-3; 10 bases are shared with TRBD2. The CDR3 is 13 amino acids. Germline values: CDR1 SQVTM, CDR2 ANQGSEA. CDR3 sequence (DNA): TGCAGTTTACTAGCGGGAAGCACAGATACGCAGTATTTT. It codes for CSLLAGSTDTQYF.

The rearrangement links TRBV7-3 to TRBJ2-2, with 8 positions matching TRBD1. Germline lookup yields CDR1 SGHTA and CDR2 FQGTGA. V gave up 5 bases and J gave up 4 bases; unmatched junction bases: 9. There are 16 residues in the CDR3. The CDR3 DNA is TGTGCCAGCAGCCCGTCAGGGGGCGGACGCACCGGGGAGCTGTTTTTT. Its translation: CASSPSGGGRTGELFF.

This rearrangement joins TRBV6-5 to TRBJ2-3, with a tentative D call TRBD2 (7 bases). CDR3 length: 15 amino acids. Deletions cut 5 bases from V and 4 bases from J, with 16 bases between. Germline-derived CDR1 and CDR2 are MNHEY and SVGAGI. CDR3 residues: CASSRGGGAADTQYF. CDR3 in DNA: TGTGCCAGCAGTAGAGGAGGGGGGGCTGCAGATACGCAGTATTTT.

This sequence joins TRBV7-3 and TRBJ1-6, with 7 nucleotides matching TRBD1. This CDR3 is built from 13 residues. Germline V gene lookup returns CDR1 SGHTA and CDR2 FQGTGA. V trimming: 5 bases; J trimming: 10 bases; junction bases outside the gene matches: 5. CDR3 amino acids: CASSSDRDSPLHF. The CDR3 DNA sequence: TGTGCCAGCAGCAGTGACAGGGACTCACCCCTCCACTTT.

This clone was picked up a small number of times. The V and J genes are TRBV19 and TRBJ1-5, with D perhaps TRBD1 (5 bases). Germline loops: CDR1 LNHDA, CDR2 SQIVND (reference sequence). This CDR3 comprises 15 residues. V was cut by 7 bases and J by 2 bases, with 15 bases left in between. CDR3 nucleotides: TGTGCCAGTATTTCCCTCGAGACAGGCAATCAGCCCCAGCATTTT. This encodes CASISLETGNQPQHF.

The chain carries TRBV6-2 or TRBV6-3 and TRBJ1-1, with a tentative D call TRBD1 (5 bases). The germline V and J ends were trimmed by 5 bases and 5 bases, with 9 bases remaining between them. The CDR3 sequence is 12 residues long. CDR1 is MNHEY and CDR2 is SVGEGT in the germline V gene. The chain's CDR3 is CASSDGGTEAFF. The CDR3 DNA reads TGTGCCAGCAGTGACGGGGGGACTGAAGCTTTCTTT.

The V gene is TRBV5-4, the J gene TRBJ2-3; tentatively, D is TRBD2 (5 bases). CDR1 is SGHNT and CDR2 is YYREEE in the germline V gene (reference sequence). The CDR3 totals 15 residues. V was clipped by 2 bases and J by 4 bases, with 14 bases between them. CDR3 nucleotide sequence: TGTGCCAGCAGCTTAGGAGGAGCCGGGGCAGATACGCAGTATTTT. It codes for CASSLGGAGADTQYF.

This clone was observed a handful of times. The chain is built from TRBV5-6 and TRBJ2-7, with a tentative D call TRBD1 (5 bases). Per germline, CDR1 SGHDT and CDR2 YYEEEE. This CDR3 is built from 15 residues. The V and J ends lost 0 bases and 4 bases respectively, with 14 bases between them. CDR3 sequence reads: CASSLGFGHGYEQYF. The CDR3 region has the DNA TGTGCCAGCAGCTTGGGGTTTGGACACGGATACGAGCAGTACTTC.

The rearrangement links TRBV28 to TRBJ2-7; D ambiguous. The CDR3 is made up of 14 amino acids. The V end was cut by 5 bases, the J end by 1 base, with 12 bases between. Germline V gene data show CDR1 as MDHEN and CDR2 as SYDVKM. CDR3 region: CASSINIVSYEQYF. The CDR3 DNA reads as TGTGCCAGCAGTATTAATATCGTTTCCTACGAGCAGTACTTC.

This clone was counted a single time. The CDR3 sequence is CASSPSPDRVEQYF. The DNA for the CDR3 is TGCGCCAGCAGCCCTTCGCCAGACAGGGTCGAGCAGTACTTC. This rearrangement joins TRBV5-1 to TRBJ2-7, with 7 nucleotides matching TRBD1. Losses at the gene ends were 4 bases for V and 6 bases for J; bases not matched to a gene: 10. The CDR3 totals 14 residues. The germline V gene has CDR1 SGHRS and CDR2 YFSETQ.

The CDR3 nucleotides read TGTGCCAGCAGCCGTCGGGTGAACACCGGGGAGCTGTTTTTT. It specifies CASSRRVNTGELFF. This chain connects TRBV6-4 to TRBJ2-2; D unclear. The CDR3 runs 14 residues. Trimming removed 6 bases at V and 1 base at J, with 9 bases between. Germline V gene lookup returns CDR1 MRHNA and CDR2 SNTAGT.

The V and J genes are TRBV6-1 and TRBJ1-4, with TRBD1 matching 7 bases. Germline values: CDR1 MNHNS, CDR2 SASEGT. The V and J ends lost 2 bases and 0 bases, in that order; junction bases with no gene match: 6. The CDR3 loop spans 17 amino acids. The CDR3 spells CASSERGTDATNEKLFF. CDR3 DNA: TGTGCCAGCAGTGAAAGGGGGACAGACGCAACTAATGAAAAACTGTTTTTT.

In DNA form, the CDR3 reads TGTGCCAGCTCACCATTTCAGGAGGGGACTGAAGCTTTCTTT. It is translated as CASSPFQEGTEAFF. The chain recombines TRBV18 with TRBJ1-1, with D possibly matching TRBD1 (5 bases). Trimming cost V 2 bases and J 5 bases, with 12 bases left between them. The CDR3 runs 14 residues. The germline CDR1 and CDR2 sequences are KGHSH and LQKENI.

This chain connects TRBV24-1 to TRBJ2-2; 9 bases fit TRBD2. CDR3 length: 17 residues. V lost 0 bases to trimming and J lost 3 bases; unmatched junction nucleotides: 4. CDR1 and CDR2 (germline): KGHDR, SFDVKD. In DNA, the CDR3 is TGTGCCACCAGTGATTTGTCTAGCGGGGTATACACCGGGGAGCTGTTTTTT. It yields the protein CATSDLSSGVYTGELFF.

The chain couples TRBV19 to TRBJ1-6; 9 bases align to TRBD1. The CDR3 runs to 18 residues. With V trimmed by 4 bases and J by 0 bases, 7 bases remained unmatched. Per the germline V gene, CDR1 is LNHDA and CDR2 is SQIVND (reference sequence). The CDR3 sequence: CASSTGQGSSSYNSPLHF. In DNA form, the CDR3 reads TGTGCCAGTAGTACTGGACAGGGGTCGAGCTCCTATAATTCACCCCTCCACTTT.

This clone showed up just once. The rearrangement links TRBV18 to TRBJ2-5; TRBD2 matches at 11 bases. Germline V gives CDR1 KGHSH, CDR2 LQKENI. The ends lost 3 bases at V and 3 bases at J; junction bases unmatched: 9. The CDR3 is 17 residues long. CDR3 coding DNA: TGTGCCAGCTCACCGCCTAGCGGGGGGTGGTCTGAAGAGACCCAGTACTTC. Translation gives CASSPPSGGWSEETQYF.

The chain couples TRBV6-5 to TRBJ2-7, with 9 bases aligning to TRBD1. Germline V lookup: CDR1 MNHEY, CDR2 SVGAGI. This CDR3 is built from 15 residues. Losses at the gene ends were 2 bases for V and 1 base for J; bases not matched to a gene: 3. CDR3 amino acids: CASSYAGQGSYEQYF. CDR3 bases: TGTGCCAGCAGTTACGCGGGACAGGGTTCCTACGAGCAGTACTTC.

J is TRBJ1-1 and V is TRBV7-3, with D uncertain. Germline V lookup: CDR1 SGHTA, CDR2 FQGTGA. The CDR3 covers 15 residues. V lost 2 bases and J lost 2, with 12 bases in between. CDR3 sequence reads: CASSLFGPFNTEAFF. The DNA for the CDR3 is TGTGCCAGCAGCTTATTTGGGCCGTTCAACACTGAAGCTTTCTTT.

The V call is TRBV6-1, the J call TRBJ1-2; the match to TRBD1 covers 8 bases. Germline V gene sequence: CDR1 MNHNS, CDR2 SASEGT. This CDR3 contains 15 residues. Trimming took 3 bases from V and 5 from J; bases not matched to a gene: 8. Written as DNA, the CDR3 is TGTGCCAGCAGTGACCCGCTGACAGGGGATTATGGCTACACCTTC. The encoded protein is CASSDPLTGDYGYTF.

This rearrangement joins TRBV5-6 to TRBJ1-2, with D possibly TRBD1 on 6 matching bases. Trimming left V 0 bases short and J 5 bases short, with 11 bases between. This CDR3 comprises 14 residues. The V gene's germline CDR1 is SGHDT and CDR2 YYEEEE. CDR3 region: CASSLDRVVYGYTF. The CDR3 nucleotides are TGTGCCAGCAGCTTGGACAGGGTCGTTTATGGCTACACCTTC.

This clone occurred a few times. The chain joins TRBV9 to TRBJ2-3, with 7 positions matching TRBD2. The germline CDR1 and CDR2 sequences are SGDLS and YYNGEE. The V segment lost 3 bases and the J segment 6 bases; nucleotides outside the gene matches: 4. This CDR3 is built from 13 residues. CDR3 coding DNA: TGTGCCAGCAGCGCCGACGGGGGGGATACGCAGTATTTT. It specifies CASSADGGDTQYF.

This chain uses TRBV28 with TRBJ2-3, with 7 bases lining up with TRBD2. J gave up 0 bases and V 1 base, and 4 bases lay outside the gene matches. The CDR3 has 16 amino acids. The germline CDR1 and CDR2 sequences are MDHEN and SYDVKM. CDR3 coding DNA: TGTGCCAGCAGTTTATCTCCAGCGGGGAGCACAGATACGCAGTATTTT. Translating it yields CASSLSPAGSTDTQYF.

The chain employs TRBV28 and TRBJ1-2; weak D call: TRBD1 (5 bases). In germline, CDR1 is MDHEN, CDR2 SYDVKM. The CDR3 covers 14 residues. Trimming took 0 bases from V and 8 from J, leaving 13 bases between them. In nucleotides, the CDR3 is TGTGCCAGCAGTTTATGGGACCGGGGGAAAGGCTACACCTTC. It specifies CASSLWDRGKGYTF.

The gene calls are TRBV27 and TRBJ2-1, with 9 bases that match TRBD1. This CDR3 has 15 amino acids. The V gene's germline CDR1 is MNHEY and CDR2 SMNVEV (reference sequence). The trim removed 6 bases at V and 3 bases at J, leaving 6 bases unmatched. In DNA, the CDR3 is TGTGCCAGCAGCCTACAGGGGGCAAACTACAATGAGCAGTTCTTC. It yields the protein CASSLQGANYNEQFF.

In its sample, this clone was seen once. CDR3 amino acids: CSVAGQGARGYTF. CDR3 coding DNA: TGCAGCGTGGCGGGGCAGGGGGCAAGAGGCTACACCTTC. V is TRBV29-1 and J is TRBJ1-2, with 8 bases aligning to TRBD1. V gave up 6 bases and J gave up 8 bases; unmatched junction bases: 11. The germline CDR1 and CDR2 sequences are SQVTM and ANQGSEA. This CDR3 is built from 13 residues.

CDR3 protein: CASSVATLTGTLYNEQFF. The CDR3 nucleotides are TGTGCCAGCAGCGTAGCAACCCTGACAGGGACCCTCTACAATGAGCAGTTCTTC. The J gene is TRBJ2-1, the V gene TRBV9, with 7 bases that match TRBD1. The CDR3 sequence is 18 residues long. V shed 0 bases, J shed 3 bases, and the junction held 12 bases outside the gene matches. Germline-derived CDR1 and CDR2 are SGDLS and YYNGEE.

J is TRBJ2-7 and V is TRBV30, with TRBD1 as a possible D gene (6 bases). The germline V gene encodes CDR1 GTSNPN and CDR2 SVGIG (reference sequence). The length of the CDR3 is 15 residues. Trimming pared 2 bases from V and 6 bases from J, leaving 20 bases between. CDR3 in DNA: TGTGCCTGGAGTCCTACGACAGGACCAAGAGGCGAGCAGTACTTC. It yields the protein CAWSPTTGPRGEQYF.

The chain uses TRBV7-9 and TRBJ2-3; tentatively, D is TRBD2 (5 bases). CDR1 and CDR2 (germline): SEHNR, FQNEAQ (reference sequence). The length of the CDR3 is 12 residues. V lost 6 bases and J 4 bases, leaving 8 bases between the germline ends. CDR3 coding DNA: TGTGCCAGCAGTACGGGATCAGATACGCAGTATTTT. It codes for CASSTGSDTQYF. The full variable domain, in which reference TRBV7-9 and TRBJ2-3 provide the parts outside the CDR3, is DTGVSQNPRHKITKRGQNVTFRCDPISEHNRLYWYRQTLGQGPEFLTYFQNEAQLEKSRLLSDRFSAERPKGSFSTLEIQRTEQGDSAMYLCASSTGSDTQYFGPGTRLTVL.